Presented here are 22 T cell receptor beta chains from one specimen sequenced in a study of long-term antiretroviral therapy in people with HIV. The authors ran the immunoSEQ assay, v3.0, at survey level. Assay: immunoSEQ multiplex PCR; the TCRdb copy retains only in-frame clones and omits some. This table has around 15,000 clones, about 86% appearing once. The sequencing used unsorted PBMCs, collected 0.1 years after starting antiretroviral therapy. The receptors derive from a man younger than 35 with HIV.

The rearrangement uses TRBV5-1 and TRBJ2-4, with D possibly TRBD2 on 5 matching bases. This CDR3 has 19 residues. V dropped 0 bases and J dropped 1 base, with 20 bases sitting between them. Germline values: CDR1 SGHRS, CDR2 YFSETQ. CDR3 protein: CASSLDPKNPERAKNIQYF. The CDR3 DNA sequence: TGCGCCAGCAGCTTGGATCCTAAGAACCCGGAGCGGGCCAAAAACATTCAGTACTTC.

The chain joins TRBV5-4 to TRBJ1-2; the D gene is possibly TRBD1 (5 bases). The CDR3 runs 15 residues. Germline V CDR1 and CDR2: SGHNT, YYREEE (reference sequence). The ends were cut back, 4 bases at V and 1 base at J, with 14 bases in the middle. The chain's CDR3 is CASSTRGVGNYGYTF. The DNA of the CDR3 is TGTGCCAGCAGCACGAGAGGGGTGGGTAACTATGGCTACACCTTC.

This CDR3 is CASSQGLAGGHFTDTQYF. Written as DNA, the CDR3 is TGCGCCAGCAGCCAAGGACTAGCGGGGGGGCATTTCACAGATACGCAGTATTTT. The J gene is TRBJ2-3, the V gene TRBV4-3; 14 positions match TRBD2. J lost 2 bases, V lost 1 base, and 5 bases had no gene match. CDR1 is LGHNA and CDR2 is YSLEER in the germline V gene. This CDR3 has 18 residues.

This rearrangement joins TRBV6-5 to TRBJ2-1, with D perhaps TRBD2 (6 bases). The V end was cut by 2 bases, the J end by 10 bases, with 9 bases between. Per the germline V gene, CDR1 is MNHEY and CDR2 is SVGAGI. CDR3 size: 12 residues. The CDR3 here is CASSYVGGEQFF. DNA of the CDR3: TGTGCCAGCAGTTACGTAGGAGGGGAGCAGTTCTTC.

The DNA for the CDR3 is TGTGCCAGCAGTTACGGGGGGGCGAACACTGAAGCTTTCTTT. Protein product: CASSYGGANTEAFF. The V gene is TRBV6-6, the J gene TRBJ1-1, with D maybe TRBD1 (6 bases). The CDR3 contains 14 residues. Trimming pared 2 bases from V and 1 base from J, leaving 8 bases between. The germline V gene encodes CDR1 MNHNY and CDR2 SVGAGI (reference sequence).

The V gene is TRBV5-6, the J gene TRBJ2-5, with a tentative D call TRBD2 (7 bases). The germline V gene has CDR1 SGHDT and CDR2 YYEEEE. CDR3 length: 13 residues. With 4 bases removed from V and 5 bases from J, the gap between germline ends came to 12 bases. The CDR3 DNA reads as TGTGCCAGCAGCCTCGGGGGGCGGGAGACCCAGTACTTC. Translation gives CASSLGGRETQYF.

This clone has more than one count but fewer than ten. This chain links TRBV7-9 with TRBJ2-7; D unclear. Germline V CDR1 and CDR2: SEHNR, FQNEAQ (reference sequence). Trimming took off 2 bases at V and 1 base at J, with 6 bases between the two ends. This CDR3 comprises 13 residues. The CDR3 is CASSLPPSYEQYF. The CDR3 coding sequence is TGTGCCAGCAGCTTACCCCCGTCCTACGAGCAGTACTTC. Complete variable domain (other parts from reference TRBV7-9 and TRBJ2-7): DTGVSQNPRHKITKRGQNVTFRCDPISEHNRLYWYRQTLGQGPEFLTYFQNEAQLEKSRLLSDRFSAERPKGSFSTLEIQRTEQGDSAMYLCASSLPPSYEQYFGPGTRLTVT.

This chain joins TRBV27 and TRBJ2-7, with a tentative D call TRBD2 (7 bases). CDR1 is MNHEY, CDR2 SMNVEV, per germline (reference sequence). With 6 bases removed from V and 3 bases from J, the gap between germline ends came to 18 bases. CDR3 length: 15 amino acids. The CDR3, as DNA: TGTGCCAGCAGCTACGGGAACGGGGGGCACTACGAGCAGTACTTC. It yields the protein CASSYGNGGHYEQYF.

The rearrangement uses TRBV28 and TRBJ1-2; no reliable D call. V was cut by 5 bases and J by 8 bases, with 21 bases left in between. The length of the CDR3 is 15 residues. CDR1 is MDHEN and CDR2 is SYDVKM in the germline V gene. CDR3 bases: TGTGCCAGCAGTCATCGGGTCCCGCCAGATAAAGGCTACACCTTC. Translation: CASSHRVPPDKGYTF.

This rearrangement joins TRBV19 to TRBJ1-2; D is possibly TRBD1 (6 bases). The CDR3 is made up of 14 amino acids. CDR1 is LNHDA and CDR2 is SQIVND in the germline V gene (reference sequence). V lost 5 bases and J 9 bases, leaving 19 bases between the germline ends. In nucleotides, the CDR3 is TGTGCCAGTAGTGCCCGACAGGACGGCCGGAGCTACACCTTC. This translates into CASSARQDGRSYTF. Full variable domain (rest looked up from reference TRBV19 and TRBJ1-2): DGGITQSPKYLFRKEGQNVTLSCEQNLNHDAMYWYRQDPGQGLRLIYYSQIVNDFQKGDIAEGYSVSREKKESFPLTVTSAQKNPTAFYLCASSARQDGRSYTFGSGTRLTVV.

Here the CDR3 reads CASRGYSNTGELFF. CDR3 DNA sequence: TGTGCCAGCAGAGGCTACTCGAACACCGGGGAGCTGTTTTTT. V usage is TRBV7-3 and J usage is TRBJ2-2; no clear D gene. Per germline, CDR1 SGHTA and CDR2 FQGTGA. The V end lost 6 bases, the J end lost 0 bases, and 8 bases lay between the germline ends. The length of the CDR3 is 14 residues.

The gene calls are TRBV7-2 and TRBJ2-1; maybe TRBD2 (7 bases). The germline CDR1 and CDR2 sequences are SGHTA and FQGNSA. The V gene lost 5 bases and the J gene lost 9 bases, with 23 bases spanning the gap. CDR3 length: 16 residues. The CDR3 nucleotides are TGTGCCAGCAGCCTCCGCGGGGGCGGGGGAGGGAGTGAGCAGTTCTTC. Its translation is CASSLRGGGGGSEQFF.

This clone was observed a single time. The chain employs TRBV5-6 and TRBJ1-1; a weak D match, TRBD1 (5 bases). The CDR3 runs to 16 residues. V lost 3 bases to trimming and J lost 6 bases, with 21 bases between them. In germline, CDR1 is SGHDT, CDR2 YYEEEE. This CDR3 reads CASSSRGGHPEAEAFF. CDR3 in DNA: TGTGCCAGCAGCTCACGAGGAGGACACCCTGAAGCTGAAGCTTTCTTT.

This chain connects TRBV9 to TRBJ2-7; D possibly corresponds to TRBD1 (5 bases). This CDR3 is 14 amino acids long. V was trimmed by 0 bases and J by 5 bases, leaving 12 bases between them. The germline V gene encodes CDR1 SGDLS and CDR2 YYNGEE. Here the CDR3 reads CASSVGVRAHEQYF. CDR3 in DNA: TGTGCCAGCAGCGTAGGGGTCAGGGCCCACGAGCAGTACTTC.

The J gene is TRBJ1-2, the V gene TRBV13; D perhaps matches TRBD1 (6 bases). Trimming removed 5 bases from V and 3 bases from J, with 13 bases in between. CDR1 PRHDT and CDR2 FYEKMQ come from the germline V gene (reference sequence). The CDR3 sequence is 14 residues long. The CDR3: CASSEEQGHYGYTF. In DNA form, the CDR3 reads TGTGCCAGCAGCGAAGAGCAGGGGCACTATGGCTACACCTTC.

The rearrangement joins TRBV29-1 to TRBJ2-5; 9 nucleotides align to TRBD1. V gave up 0 bases and J gave up 1 base; unmatched junction bases: 9. The CDR3 covers 17 residues. Germline-derived CDR1 and CDR2 are SQVTM and ANQGSEA. In nucleotides, the CDR3 is TGCAGCGTTGAAGAGTGGGACAGGGCTTTTTTCCAAGAGACCCAGTACTTC. Protein sequence: CSVEEWDRAFFQETQYF. The whole variable domain, filled in from reference TRBV29-1 and TRBJ2-5, reads SAVISQKPSRDICQRGTSLTIQCQVDSQVTMMFWYRQQPGQSLTLIATANQGSEATYESGFVIDKFPISRPNLTFSTLTVSNMSPEDSSIYLCSVEEWDRAFFQETQYFGPGTRLLVL.

The genes are TRBV5-5 and TRBJ2-2; a weak D match, TRBD1 (5 bases). From germline, CDR1 is SGHKS and CDR2 YYEKEE (reference sequence). The CDR3 consists of 17 residues. Trimming took off 0 bases at V and 0 bases at J, with 12 bases between the two ends. The CDR3 sequence: CASSLDGASANTGELFF. CDR3 DNA: TGTGCCAGCAGCTTGGATGGGGCTTCCGCGAACACCGGGGAGCTGTTTTTT.

This clone was picked up a small number of times. The chain joins TRBV7-9 to TRBJ2-7, with TRBD2 as a possible D gene (7 bases). CDR1 is SEHNR, CDR2 FQNEAQ, per germline (reference sequence). The CDR3 totals 15 residues. Trimming cost V 4 bases and J 4 bases, with 17 bases left between them. The CDR3 nucleotides read TGTGCCAGCAGCTGGGAGGGGGGGCTACCTTACGAGCAGTACTTC. Translated: CASSWEGGLPYEQYF.

J is TRBJ2-2 and V is TRBV29-1; D is undetermined. The CDR3 loop spans 13 amino acids. Trimming took off 5 bases at V and 5 bases at J, with 12 bases between the two ends. In germline, CDR1 is SQVTM, CDR2 ANQGSEA. The CDR3 nucleotides are TGCAGCGTTTTGGGTTCGGAAACCGGGGAGCTGTTTTTT. Its protein is CSVLGSETGELFF.

This rearrangement joins TRBV27 to TRBJ2-6; the D call may be TRBD1 or TRBD2 (5 bases each). The germline V and J ends were trimmed by 3 bases and 0 bases, with 12 bases remaining between them. Germline CDR1 and CDR2: MNHEY and SMNVEV (reference sequence). This CDR3 is built from 17 residues. In DNA, the CDR3 is TGTGCCAGCAGTTTCGGGGCGGTCTACTCTGGGGCCAACGTCCTGACTTTC. This gives the protein CASSFGAVYSGANVLTF.

The chain recombines TRBV15 with TRBJ2-7; D perhaps matches TRBD2 (6 bases). The CDR3 contains 15 residues. Per germline, CDR1 LNHNV and CDR2 YYDKDF (reference sequence). Trimming removed 1 base at V and 2 bases at J, with 12 bases between. CDR3 sequence (DNA): TGTGCCACCAGCAGAGTACGGGGGAGCACCTACGAGCAGTACTTC. The encoded protein is CATSRVRGSTYEQYF. Together with reference TRBV15 and TRBJ2-7, the CDR3 gives the full variable domain: DAMVIQNPRYQVTQFGKPVTLSCSQTLNHNVMYWYQQKSSQAPKLLFHYYDKDFNNEADTPDNFQSRRPNTSFCFLDIRSPGLGDTAMYLCATSRVRGSTYEQYFGPGTRLTVT.

The CDR3 DNA reads TGTGCCAGTAGTAGTCGACAGGTAGATGCTGAAGCTTTCTTT. Residues: CASSSRQVDAEAFF. The chain is built from TRBV19 and TRBJ1-1; tentatively, D is TRBD1 (6 bases). This CDR3 region has 14 residues. V was cut by 4 bases and J by 6 bases, with 15 bases left in between. CDR1 and CDR2 from the germline V gene are LNHDA and SQIVND (reference sequence).